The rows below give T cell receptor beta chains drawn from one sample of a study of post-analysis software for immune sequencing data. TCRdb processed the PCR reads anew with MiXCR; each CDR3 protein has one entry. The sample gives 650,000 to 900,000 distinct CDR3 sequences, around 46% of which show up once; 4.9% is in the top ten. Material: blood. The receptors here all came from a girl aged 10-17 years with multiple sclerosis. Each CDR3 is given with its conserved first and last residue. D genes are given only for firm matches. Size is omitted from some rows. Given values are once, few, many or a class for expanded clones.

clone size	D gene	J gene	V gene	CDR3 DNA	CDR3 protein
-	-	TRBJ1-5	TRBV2	TGTGCCAGCAGTGCCCCTGAAGGCAATCAGCCCCAGCATTTT	CASSAPEGNQPQHF
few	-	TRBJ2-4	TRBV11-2	TGTGCCAGCAGCCTAGAGGGGGGGGCCGTGGCCAAAAACATTCAGTACTTC	CASSLEGGAVAKNIQYF
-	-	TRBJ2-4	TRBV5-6	TGTGCCGGCAGCTCCAGGGGTTTAGGGGGAGGCCTAGCCAAAAACATTCAGTACTTC	CAGSSRGLGGGLAKNIQYF
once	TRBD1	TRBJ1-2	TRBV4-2	TGTGCCAGCAGCCAAGGACCAGGGGGCGGGAGCTATGGCTACACCTTC	CASSQGPGGGSYGYTF
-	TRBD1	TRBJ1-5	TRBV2	TGTGCCAGCAGGGGAAGCCAGGGACAGGGGGTGCAGCCCCAGCATTTT	CASRGSQGQGVQPQHF
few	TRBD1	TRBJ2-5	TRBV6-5	TGTGCCAGCAGTTACTCCGCAACAGGGGGATGGGGAGAGACCCAGTACTTC	CASSYSATGGWGETQYF
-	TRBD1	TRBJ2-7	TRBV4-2	TGTGCCAGCAGCCAAGCAGGGGGCCGGTACGAGCAGTACTTC	CASSQAGGRYEQYF
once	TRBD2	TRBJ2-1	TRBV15	TGTGCCACCTCCCACGGGAGCGGGAGGTGGTATGAGCAGTTCTTC	CATSHGSGRWYEQFF
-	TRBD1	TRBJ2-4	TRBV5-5	TGTGCCAGCAGCGTGTACGGCCAGGGGGTCAAAAACATTCAGTACTTC	CASSVYGQGVKNIQYF
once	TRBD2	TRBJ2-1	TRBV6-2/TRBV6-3	TGTGTCAGCAAACCGGGACTAGCTGGCGATGAGCAGTTCTTC	CVSKPGLAGDEQFF
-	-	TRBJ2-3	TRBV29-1	TGCAGCGTTGAATTGGGGGCTAGGGGCACAGATACGCAGTATTTT	CSVELGARGTDTQYF
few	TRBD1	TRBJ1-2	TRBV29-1	TGCAGCGTCAGGGGGCAGCGTCTCGACTACACCTTC	CSVRGQRLDYTF
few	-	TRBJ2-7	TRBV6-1	TGTGCCAGCAGTCTCAAGGCGGTGAACTACGAGCAGTACTTC	CASSLKAVNYEQYF
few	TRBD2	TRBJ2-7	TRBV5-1	TGCGCCAGCAGCTTCGGTAGCGGGAACTACGAGCAGTACTTC	CASSFGSGNYEQYF